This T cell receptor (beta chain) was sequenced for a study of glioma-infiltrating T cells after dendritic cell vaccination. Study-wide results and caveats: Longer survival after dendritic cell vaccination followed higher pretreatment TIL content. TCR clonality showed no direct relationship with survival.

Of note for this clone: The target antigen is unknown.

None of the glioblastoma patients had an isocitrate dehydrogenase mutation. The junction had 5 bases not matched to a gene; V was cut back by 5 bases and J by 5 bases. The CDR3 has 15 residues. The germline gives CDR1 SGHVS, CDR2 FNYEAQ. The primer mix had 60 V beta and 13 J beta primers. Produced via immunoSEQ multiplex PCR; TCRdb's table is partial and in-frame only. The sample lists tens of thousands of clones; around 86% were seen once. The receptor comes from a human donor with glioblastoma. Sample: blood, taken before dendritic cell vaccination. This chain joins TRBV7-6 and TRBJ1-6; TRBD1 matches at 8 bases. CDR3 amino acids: CASSRLDRDNSPLHF. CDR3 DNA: TGTGCCAGCAGCCGACTGGACAGGGATAATTCACCCCTCCACTTT.